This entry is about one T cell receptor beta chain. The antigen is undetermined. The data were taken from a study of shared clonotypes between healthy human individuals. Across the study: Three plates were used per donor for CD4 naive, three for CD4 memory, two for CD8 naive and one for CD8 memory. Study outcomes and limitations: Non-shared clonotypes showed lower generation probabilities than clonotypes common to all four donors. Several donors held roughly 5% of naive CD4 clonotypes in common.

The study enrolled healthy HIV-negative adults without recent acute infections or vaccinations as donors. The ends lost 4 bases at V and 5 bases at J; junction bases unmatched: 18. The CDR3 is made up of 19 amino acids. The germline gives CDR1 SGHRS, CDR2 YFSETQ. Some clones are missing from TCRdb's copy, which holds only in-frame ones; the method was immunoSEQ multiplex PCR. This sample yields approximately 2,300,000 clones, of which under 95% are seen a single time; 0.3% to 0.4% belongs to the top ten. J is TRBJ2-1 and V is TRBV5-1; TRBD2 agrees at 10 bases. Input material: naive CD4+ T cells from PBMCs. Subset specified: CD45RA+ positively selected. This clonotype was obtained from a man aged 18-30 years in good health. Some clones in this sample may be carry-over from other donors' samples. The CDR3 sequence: CASSLPRGEWTSGNNEQFF. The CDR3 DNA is TGCGCCAGCAGCCTCCCCAGGGGGGAGTGGACTAGCGGAAACAATGAGCAGTTCTTC.